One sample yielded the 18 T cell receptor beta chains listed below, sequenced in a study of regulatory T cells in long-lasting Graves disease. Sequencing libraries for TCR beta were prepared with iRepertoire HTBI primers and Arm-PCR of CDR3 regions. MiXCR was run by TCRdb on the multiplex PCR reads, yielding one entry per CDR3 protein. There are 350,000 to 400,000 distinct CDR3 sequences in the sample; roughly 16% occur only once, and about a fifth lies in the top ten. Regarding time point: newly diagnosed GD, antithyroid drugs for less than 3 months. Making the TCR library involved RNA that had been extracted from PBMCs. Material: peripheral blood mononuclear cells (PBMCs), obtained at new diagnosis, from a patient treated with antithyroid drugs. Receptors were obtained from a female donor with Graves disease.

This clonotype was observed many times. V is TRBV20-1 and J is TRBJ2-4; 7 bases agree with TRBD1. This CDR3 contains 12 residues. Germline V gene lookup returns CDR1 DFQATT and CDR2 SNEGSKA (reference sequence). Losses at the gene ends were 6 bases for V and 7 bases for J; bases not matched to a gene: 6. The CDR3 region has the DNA TGCAGTGCCTCGGGACAGCAGAACATTCAGTACTTC. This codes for CSASGQQNIQYF.

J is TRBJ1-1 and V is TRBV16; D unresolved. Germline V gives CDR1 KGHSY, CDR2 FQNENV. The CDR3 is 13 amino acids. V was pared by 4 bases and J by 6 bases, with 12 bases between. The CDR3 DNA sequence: TGTGCCAGCAGCCCCAGCACAAGGTCTGAAGCTTTCTTT. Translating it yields CASSPSTRSEAFF.

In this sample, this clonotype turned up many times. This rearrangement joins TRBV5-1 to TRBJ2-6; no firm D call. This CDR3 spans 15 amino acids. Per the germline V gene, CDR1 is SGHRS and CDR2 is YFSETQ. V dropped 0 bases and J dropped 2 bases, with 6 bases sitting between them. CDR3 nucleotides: TGCGCCAGCAGCTTGGAGGTACCTGGGGCCAACGTCCTGACTTTC. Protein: CASSLEVPGANVLTF.

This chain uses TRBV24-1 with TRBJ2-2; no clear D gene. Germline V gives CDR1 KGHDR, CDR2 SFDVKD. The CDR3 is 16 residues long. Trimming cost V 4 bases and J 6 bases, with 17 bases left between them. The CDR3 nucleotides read TGTGCCACCAGTGAGGTCTTTCCCTCCCGCTCCGGGGAGCTGTTTTTT. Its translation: CATSEVFPSRSGELFF.

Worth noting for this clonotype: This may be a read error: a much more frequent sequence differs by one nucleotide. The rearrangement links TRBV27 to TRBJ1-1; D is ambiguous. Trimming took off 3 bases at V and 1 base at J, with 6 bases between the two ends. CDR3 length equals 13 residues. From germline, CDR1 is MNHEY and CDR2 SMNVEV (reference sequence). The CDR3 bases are TGTGCCAGCAGTTTCGACAAGAACACTGAAGCTTTCTTT. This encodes CASSFDKNTEAFF.

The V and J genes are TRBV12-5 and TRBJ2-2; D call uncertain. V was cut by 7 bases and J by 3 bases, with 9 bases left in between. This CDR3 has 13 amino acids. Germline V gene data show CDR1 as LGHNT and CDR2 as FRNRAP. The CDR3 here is CASAPTDTGELFF. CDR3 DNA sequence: TGTGCTAGTGCCCCGACCGACACCGGGGAGCTGTTTTTT.

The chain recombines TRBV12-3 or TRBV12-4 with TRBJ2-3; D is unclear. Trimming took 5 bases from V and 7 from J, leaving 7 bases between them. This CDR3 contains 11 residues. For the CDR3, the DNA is TGTGCCAGCAGTGGTCCTTATACGCAGTATTTT. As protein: CASSGPYTQYF.

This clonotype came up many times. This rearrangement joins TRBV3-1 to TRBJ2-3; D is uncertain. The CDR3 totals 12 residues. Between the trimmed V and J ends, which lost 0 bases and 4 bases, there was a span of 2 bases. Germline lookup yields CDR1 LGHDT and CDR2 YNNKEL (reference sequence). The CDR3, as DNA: TGTGCCAGCAGCCAAGAGCCAGATACGCAGTATTTT. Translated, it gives CASSQEPDTQYF.

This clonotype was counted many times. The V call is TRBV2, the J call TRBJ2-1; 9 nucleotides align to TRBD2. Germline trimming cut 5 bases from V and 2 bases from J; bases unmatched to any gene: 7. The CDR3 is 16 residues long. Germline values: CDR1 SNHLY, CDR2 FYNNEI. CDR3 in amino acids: CASSKTGLAPYNEQFF. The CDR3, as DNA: TGTGCCAGCAGTAAAACGGGACTAGCCCCCTACAATGAGCAGTTCTTC.

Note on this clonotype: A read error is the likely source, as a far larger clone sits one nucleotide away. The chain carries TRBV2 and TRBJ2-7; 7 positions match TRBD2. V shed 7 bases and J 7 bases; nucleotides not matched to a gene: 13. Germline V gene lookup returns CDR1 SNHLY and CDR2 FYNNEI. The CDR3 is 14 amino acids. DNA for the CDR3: TGTGCCAGCAACGCGGGGGTGGGCTACAATGAGCAGTACTTC. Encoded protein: CASNAGVGYNEQYF. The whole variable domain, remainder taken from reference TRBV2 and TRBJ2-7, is EPEVTQTPSHQVTQMGQEVILRCVPISNHLYFYWYRQILGQKVEFLVSFYNNEISEKSEIFDDQFSVERPDGSNFTLKIRSTKLEDSAMYFCASNAGVGYNEQYFGPGTRLTVT.

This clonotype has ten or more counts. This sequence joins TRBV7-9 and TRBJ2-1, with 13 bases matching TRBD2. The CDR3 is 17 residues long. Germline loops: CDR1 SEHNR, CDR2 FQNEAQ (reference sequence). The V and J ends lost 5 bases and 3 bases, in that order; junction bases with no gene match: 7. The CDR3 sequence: CASSPGLAGEFYNEQFF. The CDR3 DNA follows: TGTGCCAGCAGCCCCGGACTAGCGGGAGAGTTCTACAATGAGCAGTTCTTC.

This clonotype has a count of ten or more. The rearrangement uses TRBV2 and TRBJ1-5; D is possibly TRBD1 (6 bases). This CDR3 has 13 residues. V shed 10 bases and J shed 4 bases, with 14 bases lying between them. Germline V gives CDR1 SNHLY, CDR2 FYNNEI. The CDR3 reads CATNREMNQPQHF. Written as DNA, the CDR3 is TGTGCCACCAACAGGGAGATGAATCAGCCCCAGCATTTT.

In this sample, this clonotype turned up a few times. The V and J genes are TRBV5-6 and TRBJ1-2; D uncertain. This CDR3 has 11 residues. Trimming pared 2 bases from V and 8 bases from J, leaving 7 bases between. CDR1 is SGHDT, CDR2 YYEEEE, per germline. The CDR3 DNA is TGTGCCAGCAGCTTACGGGAGGGCTACACCTTC. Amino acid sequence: CASSLREGYTF.

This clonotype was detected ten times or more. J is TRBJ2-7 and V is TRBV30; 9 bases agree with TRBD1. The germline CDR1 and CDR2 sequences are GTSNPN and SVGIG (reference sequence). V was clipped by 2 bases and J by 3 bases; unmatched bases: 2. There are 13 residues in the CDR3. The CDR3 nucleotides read TGTGCCTGGAGTCTGGACAGGGGCTACGAGCAGTACTTC. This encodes CAWSLDRGYEQYF.

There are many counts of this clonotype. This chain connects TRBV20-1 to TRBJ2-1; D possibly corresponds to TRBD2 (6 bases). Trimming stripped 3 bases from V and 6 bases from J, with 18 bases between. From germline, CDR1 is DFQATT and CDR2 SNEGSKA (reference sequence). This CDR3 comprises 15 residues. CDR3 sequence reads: CSASNRGSFSNEQFF. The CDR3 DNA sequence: TGCAGTGCTAGCAATCGGGGGAGTTTTAGCAATGAGCAGTTCTTC.

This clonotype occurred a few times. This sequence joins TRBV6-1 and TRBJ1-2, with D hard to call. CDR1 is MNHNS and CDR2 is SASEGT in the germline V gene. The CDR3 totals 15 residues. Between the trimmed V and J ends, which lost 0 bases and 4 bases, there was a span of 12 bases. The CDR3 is CASSEAHRGGYGYTF. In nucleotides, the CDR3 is TGTGCCAGCAGTGAAGCGCACAGAGGAGGCTATGGCTACACCTTC.

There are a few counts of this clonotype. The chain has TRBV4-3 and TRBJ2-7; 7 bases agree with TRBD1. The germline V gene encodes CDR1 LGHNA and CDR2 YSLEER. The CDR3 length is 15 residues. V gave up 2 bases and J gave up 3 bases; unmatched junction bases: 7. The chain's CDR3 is CASSQTGTDFYEQYF. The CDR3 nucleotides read TGCGCCAGCAGCCAAACCGGGACAGACTTCTACGAGCAGTACTTC.

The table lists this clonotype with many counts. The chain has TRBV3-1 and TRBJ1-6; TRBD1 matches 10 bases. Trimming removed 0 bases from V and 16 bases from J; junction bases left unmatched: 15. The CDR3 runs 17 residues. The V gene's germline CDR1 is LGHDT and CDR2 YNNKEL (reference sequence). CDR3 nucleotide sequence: TGTGCCAGCAGCCAAGATTGGGGGACAGGGGTTTCGGAAGAGCTCCACTTT. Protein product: CASSQDWGTGVSEELHF.